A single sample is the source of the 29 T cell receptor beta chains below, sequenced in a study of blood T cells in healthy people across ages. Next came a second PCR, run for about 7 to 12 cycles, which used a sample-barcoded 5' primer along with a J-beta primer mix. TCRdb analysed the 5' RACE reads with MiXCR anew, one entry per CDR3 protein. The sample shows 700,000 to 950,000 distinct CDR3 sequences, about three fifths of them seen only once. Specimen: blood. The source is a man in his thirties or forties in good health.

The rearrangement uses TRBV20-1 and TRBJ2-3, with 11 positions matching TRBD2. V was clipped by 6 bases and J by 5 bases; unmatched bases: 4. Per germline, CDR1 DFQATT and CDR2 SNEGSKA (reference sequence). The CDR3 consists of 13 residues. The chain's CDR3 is CSAPTSGRDTQYF. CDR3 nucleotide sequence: TGCAGTGCCCCAACTAGCGGGAGAGATACGCAGTATTTT.

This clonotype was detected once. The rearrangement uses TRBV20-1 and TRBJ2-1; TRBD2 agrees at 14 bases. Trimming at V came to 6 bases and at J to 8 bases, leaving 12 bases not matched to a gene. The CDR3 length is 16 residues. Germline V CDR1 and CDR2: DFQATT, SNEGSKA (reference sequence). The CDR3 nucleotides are TGCAGTGCCACGGGACTAGCGGGAGTATTAGTCTATGAGCAGTTCTTC. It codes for CSATGLAGVLVYEQFF.

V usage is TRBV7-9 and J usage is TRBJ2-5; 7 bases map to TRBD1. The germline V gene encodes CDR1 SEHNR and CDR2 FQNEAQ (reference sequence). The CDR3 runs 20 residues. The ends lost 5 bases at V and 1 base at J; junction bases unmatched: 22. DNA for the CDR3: TGTGCCAGCAGCACTCCCCCCCGTGGGACAGAAGATAGTATCCAAGAGACCCAGTACTTC. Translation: CASSTPPRGTEDSIQETQYF.

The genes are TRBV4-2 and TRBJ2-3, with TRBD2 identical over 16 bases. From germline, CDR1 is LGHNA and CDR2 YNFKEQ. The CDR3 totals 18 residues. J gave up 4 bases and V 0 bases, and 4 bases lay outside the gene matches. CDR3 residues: CASSQDGTSGGAADTQYF. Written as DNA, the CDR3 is TGTGCCAGCAGCCAAGATGGGACTAGCGGGGGGGCAGCAGATACGCAGTATTTT.

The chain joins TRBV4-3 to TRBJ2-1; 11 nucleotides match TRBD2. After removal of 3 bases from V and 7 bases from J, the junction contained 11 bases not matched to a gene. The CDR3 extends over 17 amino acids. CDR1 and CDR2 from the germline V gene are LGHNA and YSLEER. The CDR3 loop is CASSQGPPTSGRNEQFF. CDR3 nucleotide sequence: TGCGCCAGCAGCCAGGGACCCCCCACTAGCGGGAGAAATGAGCAGTTCTTC.

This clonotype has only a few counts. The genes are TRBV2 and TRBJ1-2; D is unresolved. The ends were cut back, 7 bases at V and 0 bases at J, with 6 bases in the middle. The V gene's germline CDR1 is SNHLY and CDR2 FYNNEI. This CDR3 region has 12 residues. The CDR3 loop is CASTVANYGYTF. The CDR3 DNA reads TGTGCCAGCACGGTGGCTAACTATGGCTACACCTTC.

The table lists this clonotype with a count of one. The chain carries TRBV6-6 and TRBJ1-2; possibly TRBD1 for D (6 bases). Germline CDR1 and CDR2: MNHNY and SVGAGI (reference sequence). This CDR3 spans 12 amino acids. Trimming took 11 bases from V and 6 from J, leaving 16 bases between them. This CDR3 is CACRGGRDGYTF. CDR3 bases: TGTGCCTGCCGTGGGGGCCGAGATGGCTACACCTTC.

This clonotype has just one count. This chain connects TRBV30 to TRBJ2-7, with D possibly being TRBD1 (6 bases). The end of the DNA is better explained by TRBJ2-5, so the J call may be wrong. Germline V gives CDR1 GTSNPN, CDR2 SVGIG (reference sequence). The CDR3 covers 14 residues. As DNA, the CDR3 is TGTGCCTGGATTCCTGTTCGAGGGGGAGAGACCCAGTACTTC. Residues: CAWIPVRGGETQYF.

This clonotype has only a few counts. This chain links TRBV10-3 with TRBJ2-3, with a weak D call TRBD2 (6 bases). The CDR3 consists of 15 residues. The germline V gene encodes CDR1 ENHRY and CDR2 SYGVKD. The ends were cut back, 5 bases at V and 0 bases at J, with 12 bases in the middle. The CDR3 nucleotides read TGTGCCATCAGTTGGGGGGTGACTAGCACAGATACGCAGTATTTT. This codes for CAISWGVTSTDTQYF.

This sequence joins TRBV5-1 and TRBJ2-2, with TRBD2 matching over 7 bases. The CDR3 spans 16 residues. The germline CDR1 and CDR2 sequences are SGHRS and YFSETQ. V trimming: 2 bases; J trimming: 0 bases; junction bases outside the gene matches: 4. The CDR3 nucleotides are TGCGCCAGCAGCTTTCCCAGCGGGGCGAACACCGGGGAGCTGTTTTTT. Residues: CASSFPSGANTGELFF.

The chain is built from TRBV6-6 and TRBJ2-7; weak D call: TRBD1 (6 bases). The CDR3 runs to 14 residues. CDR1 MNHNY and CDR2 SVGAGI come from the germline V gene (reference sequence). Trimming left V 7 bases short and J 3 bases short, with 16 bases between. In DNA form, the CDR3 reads TGTGCCAGCACCCAGAACAGGGCCAGCTACGAGCAGTACTTC. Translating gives CASTQNRASYEQYF.

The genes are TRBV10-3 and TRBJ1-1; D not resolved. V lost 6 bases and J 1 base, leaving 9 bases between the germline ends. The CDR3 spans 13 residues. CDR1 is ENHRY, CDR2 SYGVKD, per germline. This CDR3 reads CAISADRNTEAFF. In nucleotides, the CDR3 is TGTGCCATCAGCGCAGACCGGAACACTGAAGCTTTCTTT.

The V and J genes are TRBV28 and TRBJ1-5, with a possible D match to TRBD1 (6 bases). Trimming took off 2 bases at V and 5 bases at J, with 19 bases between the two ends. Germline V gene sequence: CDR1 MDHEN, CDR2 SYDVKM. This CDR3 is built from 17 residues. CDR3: CASSLKYGTRLDQPQHF. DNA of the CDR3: TGTGCCAGCAGTTTAAAATACGGGACACGACTCGATCAGCCCCAGCATTTT. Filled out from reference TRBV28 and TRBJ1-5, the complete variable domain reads DVKVTQSSRYLVKRTGEKVFLECVQDMDHENMFWYRQDPGLGLRLIYFSYDVKMKEKGDIPEGYSVSREKKERFSLILESASTNQTSMYLCASSLKYGTRLDQPQHFGDGTRLSIL.

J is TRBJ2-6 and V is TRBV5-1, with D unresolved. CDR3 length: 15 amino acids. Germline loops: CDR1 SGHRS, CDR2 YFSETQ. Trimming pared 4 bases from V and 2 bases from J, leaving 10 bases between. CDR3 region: CASSPVVTGANVLTF. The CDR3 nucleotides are TGCGCCAGCAGCCCGGTCGTGACTGGGGCCAACGTCCTGACTTTC.

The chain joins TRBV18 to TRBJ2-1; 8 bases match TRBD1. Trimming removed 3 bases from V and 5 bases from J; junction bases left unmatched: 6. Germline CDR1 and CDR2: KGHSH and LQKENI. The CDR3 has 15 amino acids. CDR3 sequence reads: CASSPQGASNNEQFF. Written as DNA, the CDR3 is TGTGCCAGCTCACCGCAGGGGGCCTCTAACAATGAGCAGTTCTTC.

CDR3 nucleotide sequence: TGTGCCAGCAGTTTCGGGGTCTATACGCAGTATTTT. Translating gives CASSFGVYTQYF. This chain connects TRBV12-3 or TRBV12-4 to TRBJ2-3; maybe TRBD2 (5 bases). CDR3 length: 12 residues. V lost 3 bases and J 7 bases, leaving 8 bases between the germline ends.

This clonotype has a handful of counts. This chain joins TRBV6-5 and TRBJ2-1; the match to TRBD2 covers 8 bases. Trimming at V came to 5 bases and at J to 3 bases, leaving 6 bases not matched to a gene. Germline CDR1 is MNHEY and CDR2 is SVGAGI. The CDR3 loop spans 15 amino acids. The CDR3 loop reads CASSHGGLDYNEQFF. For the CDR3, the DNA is TGTGCCAGCAGTCACGGGGGACTAGACTACAATGAGCAGTTCTTC.

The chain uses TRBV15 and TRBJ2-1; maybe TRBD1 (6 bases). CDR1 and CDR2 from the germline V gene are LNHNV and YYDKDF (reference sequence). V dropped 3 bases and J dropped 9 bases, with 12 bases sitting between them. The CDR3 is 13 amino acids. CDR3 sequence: CATSSYRVGEQFF. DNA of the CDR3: TGTGCCACCAGCAGCTACAGGGTTGGTGAGCAGTTCTTC.

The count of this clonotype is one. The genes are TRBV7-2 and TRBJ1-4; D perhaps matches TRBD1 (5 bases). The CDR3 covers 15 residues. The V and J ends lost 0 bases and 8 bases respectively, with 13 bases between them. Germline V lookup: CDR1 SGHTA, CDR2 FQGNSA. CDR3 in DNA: TGTGCCAGCAGCTTAGCGGGCCGCGGGACGGAAAAACTGTTTTTT. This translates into CASSLAGRGTEKLFF.

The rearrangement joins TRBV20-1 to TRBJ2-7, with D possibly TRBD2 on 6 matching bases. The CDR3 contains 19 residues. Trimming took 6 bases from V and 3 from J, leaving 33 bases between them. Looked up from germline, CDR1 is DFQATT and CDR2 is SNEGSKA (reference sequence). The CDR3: CSARKPGTSGAGSRYEQYF. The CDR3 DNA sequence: TGCAGTGCCCGCAAACCAGGGACCTCCGGTGCGGGATCCCGCTACGAGCAGTACTTC.

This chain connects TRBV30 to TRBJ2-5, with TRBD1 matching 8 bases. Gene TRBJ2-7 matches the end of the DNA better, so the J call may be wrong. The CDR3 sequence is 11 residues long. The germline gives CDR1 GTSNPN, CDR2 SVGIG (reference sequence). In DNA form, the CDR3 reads TGTGCCTCACAGGGGGCCTACGAGCAGTACTTC. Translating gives CASQGAYEQYF.

The CDR3 region is CAWSPQVWDGYTF. The CDR3 DNA is TGTGCCTGGAGTCCACAGGTTTGGGATGGCTACACCTTC. This sequence joins TRBV30 and TRBJ1-2, with D possibly being TRBD1 (5 bases). The CDR3 has 13 amino acids. Germline V gene sequence: CDR1 GTSNPN, CDR2 SVGIG (reference sequence). Trimming shortened V by 2 bases and J by 6 bases, and 13 bases separated the two germline ends.

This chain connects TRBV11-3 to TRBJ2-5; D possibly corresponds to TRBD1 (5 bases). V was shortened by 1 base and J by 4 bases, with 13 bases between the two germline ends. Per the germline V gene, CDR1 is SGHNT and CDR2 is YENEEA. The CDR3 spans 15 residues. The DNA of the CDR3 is TGTGCCAGCAGCTTAGGTGGGGCAGCTCGAGAGACCCAGTACTTC. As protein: CASSLGGAARETQYF.

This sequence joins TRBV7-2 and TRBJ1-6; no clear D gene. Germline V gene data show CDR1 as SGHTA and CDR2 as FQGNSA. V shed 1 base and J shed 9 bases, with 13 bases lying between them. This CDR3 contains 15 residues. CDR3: CASSLVGRNGSPLHF. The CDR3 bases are TGTGCCAGCAGCTTAGTTGGGCGGAATGGTTCACCCCTCCACTTT.

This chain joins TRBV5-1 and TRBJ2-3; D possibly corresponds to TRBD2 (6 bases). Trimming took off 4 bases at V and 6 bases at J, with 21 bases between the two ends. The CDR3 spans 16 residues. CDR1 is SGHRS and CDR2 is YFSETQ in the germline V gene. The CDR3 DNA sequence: TGCGCCAGCAGCCCCGTCCTAGGAGGGACGTCTGATACGCAGTATTTT. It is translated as CASSPVLGGTSDTQYF.

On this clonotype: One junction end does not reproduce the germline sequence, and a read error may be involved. CDR3 sequence (DNA): TGTGTCAGCAGCCCAAATGCGCGGGGGGCTTCCTACGAGCAGTACTTC. It translates to CVSSPNARGASYEQYF. J is TRBJ2-4 and V is TRBV7-2; 8 nucleotides align to TRBD2. The end of the DNA aligns better with TRBJ2-7, so the J call may be wrong. The CDR3 is 16 amino acids. Germline V gives CDR1 SGHTA, CDR2 FQGNSA.

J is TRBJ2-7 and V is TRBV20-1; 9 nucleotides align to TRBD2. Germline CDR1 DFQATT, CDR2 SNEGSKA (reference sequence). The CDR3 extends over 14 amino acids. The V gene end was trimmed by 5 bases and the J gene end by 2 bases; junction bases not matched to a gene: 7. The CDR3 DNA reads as TGCAGTGCTTCGATAGCGGGAGAACCCTACGAGCAGTACTTC. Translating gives CSASIAGEPYEQYF.

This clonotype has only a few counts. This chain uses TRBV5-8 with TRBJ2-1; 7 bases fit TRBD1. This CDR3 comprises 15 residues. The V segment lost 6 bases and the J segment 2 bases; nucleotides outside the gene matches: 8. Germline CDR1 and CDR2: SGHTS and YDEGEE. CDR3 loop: CASNIQGYTYNEQFF. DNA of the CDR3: TGTGCCAGCAACATACAGGGGTACACCTACAATGAGCAGTTCTTC.

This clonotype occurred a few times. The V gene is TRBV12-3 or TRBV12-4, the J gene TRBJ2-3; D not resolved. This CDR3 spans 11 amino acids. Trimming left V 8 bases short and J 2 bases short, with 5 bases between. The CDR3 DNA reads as TGTGCCAGCGCCAACACAGATACGCAGTATTTT. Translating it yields CASANTDTQYF.